This entry lists 10 T cell receptor beta chains sequenced from one sample in a study of cytomegalovirus exposure and HLA in healthy donors. The PCR made use of 60 Vbeta and 13 Jbeta primers. Measured with immunoSEQ multiplex PCR; TCRdb has only the in-frame clones, and not every one. The specimen's table records roughly 27,000 clones. Input material: PBMCs. Receptors were obtained from a man between 25 and 39 years old in good health and CMV-seronegative.

This chain joins TRBV6-1 and TRBJ2-3; the D gene is possibly TRBD2 (6 bases). Germline CDR1 reads MNHNS; CDR2 reads SASEGT. The CDR3 is 14 amino acids. Trimming removed 8 bases from V and 2 bases from J, with 14 bases in between. Written as DNA, the CDR3 is TGTGCCAGCGGCGGACTAACCCTCACAGATACGCAGTATTTT. It encodes CASGGLTLTDTQYF.

CDR3 DNA: TGTGCCAGCAGCCTGGCTTCGTTGGGGGCGAGGAGAAACACTGAAGCTTTCTTT. It yields the protein CASSLASLGARRNTEAFF. The V call is TRBV7-9, the J call TRBJ1-1; D may be TRBD1 (6 bases). Germline V gives CDR1 SEHNR, CDR2 FQNEAQ (reference sequence). V lost 5 bases and J 2 bases, leaving 24 bases between the germline ends. The CDR3 loop spans 18 amino acids.

V gene TRBV7-8 combines with J gene TRBJ2-5; the D gene is possibly TRBD2 (6 bases). Looked up from germline, CDR1 is SGHVS and CDR2 is FQNEAQ. The CDR3 is made up of 15 amino acids. V lost 2 bases to trimming and J lost 6 bases, with 16 bases between them. The CDR3 DNA reads TGTGCCAGCAGCTTACAGACTAGGGCCAGAAAGACCCAGTACTTC. It encodes CASSLQTRARKTQYF. The whole variable domain, remainder taken from reference TRBV7-8 and TRBJ2-5, is GAGVSQSPRYKVAKRGQDVALRCDPISGHVSLFWYQQALGQGPEFLTYFQNEAQLDKSGLPSDRFFAERPEGSVSTLKIQRTQQEDSAVYLCASSLQTRARKTQYFGPGTRLLVL.

The V call is TRBV6-1, the J call TRBJ2-7, with D maybe TRBD1 (6 bases). The V gene lost 2 bases and the J gene lost 1 base, with 12 bases spanning the gap. This CDR3 is 15 amino acids long. Per the germline V gene, CDR1 is MNHNS and CDR2 is SASEGT. CDR3 nucleotides: TGTGCCAGCAGTGAAAATTTAGGACAGTCCTACGAGCAGTACTTC. Translating it yields CASSENLGQSYEQYF.

The V and J genes are TRBV11-3 and TRBJ2-7; D gene uncertain. V was pared by 1 base and J by 2 bases, with 9 bases between. CDR3 length: 14 amino acids. The germline CDR1 and CDR2 sequences are SGHNT and YENEEA. The CDR3 DNA reads as TGTGCCAGCAGCTTAGTTGGCGGCCCCTACGAGCAGTACTTC. As protein: CASSLVGGPYEQYF.

The V gene is TRBV11-3, the J gene TRBJ1-5, with 8 bases matching TRBD1. The V gene's germline CDR1 is SGHNT and CDR2 YENEEA. This CDR3 is built from 14 residues. Trimming at V came to 4 bases and at J to 3 bases, leaving 2 bases not matched to a gene. In DNA form, the CDR3 reads TGTGCCAGCAGCTGGACAGGGCCCAATCAGCCCCAGCATTTT. This codes for CASSWTGPNQPQHF.

The gene calls are TRBV19 and TRBJ2-3; maybe TRBD1 (6 bases). The V gene lost 7 bases and the J gene lost 6 bases, with 23 bases spanning the gap. This CDR3 is built from 16 residues. Germline V gene lookup returns CDR1 LNHDA and CDR2 SQIVND (reference sequence). CDR3 sequence reads: CASTIRYREFRDTQYF. CDR3 DNA: TGTGCCAGTACCATCCGCTACAGGGAATTTCGGGATACGCAGTATTTT.

The gene calls are TRBV10-3 and TRBJ2-3, with 10 bases aligning to TRBD2. V dropped 5 bases and J dropped 4; count of bases not matched to a gene: 0. The germline V gene has CDR1 ENHRY and CDR2 SYGVKD. This CDR3 spans 13 amino acids. The CDR3 sequence: CAISLAGADTQYF. CDR3 DNA sequence: TGTGCCATCAGTCTAGCGGGGGCAGATACGCAGTATTTT.

The rearrangement uses TRBV18 and TRBJ1-1, with D unclear. CDR3 length: 14 residues. CDR1 KGHSH and CDR2 LQKENI come from the germline V gene. The V and J ends lost 2 bases and 4 bases respectively, with 11 bases between them. The CDR3 protein is CASSPDTVATEAFF. CDR3 DNA sequence: TGTGCCAGCTCACCAGACACGGTTGCCACTGAAGCTTTCTTT.

The rearrangement joins TRBV30 to TRBJ2-7, with 9 bases matching TRBD1. V dropped 5 bases and J dropped 7; count of bases not matched to a gene: 12. Germline values: CDR1 GTSNPN, CDR2 SVGIG (reference sequence). There are 14 residues in the CDR3. The CDR3 DNA is TGTGCCTGGGGATTGGTACAGGGGGCGGGGGAGCAGTACTTC. It specifies CAWGLVQGAGEQYF.